These 18 T cell receptor beta chains originate from one sample sequenced in a study of response to subunit inactivated influenza vaccine. A single record per CDR3 protein comes from TCRdb applying MiXCR to the RT-PCR reads. The table records a few hundred thousand distinct CDR3 sequences, less than 25% of them present only once. This specimen consisted of PBMCs from blood, obtained approximately 20 months after vaccination. The receptors stem from a man aged 45-69 years who received an inactivated influenza vaccine.

The chain uses TRBV7-2 and TRBJ1-3; 7 nucleotides agree with TRBD1. The CDR3 loop spans 13 amino acids. From germline, CDR1 is SGHTA and CDR2 FQGNSA. J lost 6 bases, V lost 4 bases, and 3 bases had no gene match. The CDR3: CASSSGQLNTIYF. The CDR3 bases are TGTGCCAGCAGCTCGGGACAGCTAAACACCATATATTTT.

The J gene is TRBJ2-3, the V gene TRBV2; D is unresolved. Germline V gene lookup returns CDR1 SNHLY and CDR2 FYNNEI. Trimming removed 3 bases from V and 2 bases from J, with 12 bases in between. The length of the CDR3 is 15 residues. CDR3: CASSELTSFTDTQYF. The CDR3 DNA reads as TGTGCCAGCAGTGAGCTTACTTCCTTCACAGATACGCAGTATTTT. The full variable domain, in which reference TRBV2 and TRBJ2-3 provide the parts outside the CDR3, is EPEVTQTPSHQVTQMGQEVILRCVPISNHLYFYWYRQILGQKVEFLVSFYNNEISEKSEIFDDQFSVERPDGSNFTLKIRSTKLEDSAMYFCASSELTSFTDTQYFGPGTRLTVL.

There are a few counts of this clonotype. The gene calls are TRBV4-3 and TRBJ2-2; D unresolved. The CDR3 is 14 residues long. The V end was cut by 1 base, the J end by 3 bases, with 6 bases between. Germline-derived CDR1 and CDR2 are LGHNA and YSLEER. The CDR3: CASSQVGHTGELFF. The CDR3 DNA is TGCGCCAGCAGCCAAGTTGGTCACACCGGGGAGCTGTTTTTT.

The rearrangement uses TRBV4-1 and TRBJ2-5, with D unclear. This CDR3 region has 16 residues. CDR1 and CDR2 from the germline V gene are MGHRA and YSYEKL. Trimming took 2 bases from V and 1 from J, leaving 14 bases between them. The CDR3 loop is CASSQIVTELQETQYF. The CDR3 DNA sequence: TGCGCCAGCAGCCAAATCGTAACAGAACTCCAAGAGACCCAGTACTTC.

The chain couples TRBV27 to TRBJ2-7; D is perhaps TRBD1 (5 bases). The CDR3 length is 21 residues. Deletions cut 7 bases from V and 4 bases from J, with 38 bases between. Germline-derived CDR1 and CDR2 are MNHEY and SMNVEV (reference sequence). CDR3 bases: TGTGCCAGCACATCAACCATGGACACACGCAAAACCCCCACCGTGATATACGAGCAGTACTTC. The encoded protein is CASTSTMDTRKTPTVIYEQYF.

This clonotype was detected a few times. This chain connects TRBV6-1 to TRBJ1-5; weak D call: TRBD1 (6 bases). V lost 7 bases to trimming and J lost 3 bases, with 19 bases between them. The CDR3 has 16 amino acids. Per the germline V gene, CDR1 is MNHNS and CDR2 is SASEGT. The CDR3 nucleotides read TGTGCCAGCACCTCAAGTAGGGGGGCTGTCAATCAGCCCCAGCATTTT. This gives the protein CASTSSRGAVNQPQHF.

This clonotype was seen many times. The chain employs TRBV7-8 and TRBJ1-5; D gene uncertain. The CDR3 totals 13 residues. The V gene lost 0 bases and the J gene lost 5 bases, with 5 bases spanning the gap. The germline gives CDR1 SGHVS, CDR2 FQNEAQ. CDR3 DNA sequence: TGTGCCAGCAGCTTAGCTGGGGATCAGCCCCAGCATTTT. It codes for CASSLAGDQPQHF.

This chain connects TRBV9 to TRBJ2-2; D possibly corresponds to TRBD2 (6 bases). The CDR3 sequence is 15 residues long. Germline CDR1 SGDLS, CDR2 YYNGEE. The ends were cut back, 4 bases at V and 6 bases at J, with 16 bases in the middle. The CDR3 sequence is CASSRLAGTSGELFF. The CDR3 coding sequence is TGTGCCAGCAGCCGACTGGCGGGGACGTCCGGGGAGCTGTTTTTT.

The rearrangement uses TRBV6-2 or TRBV6-3 and TRBJ2-1, with D maybe TRBD2 (7 bases). Germline CDR1 MNHEY, CDR2 SVGEGT. The V end was cut by 4 bases, the J end by 9 bases, with 16 bases between. This CDR3 contains 14 residues. As DNA, the CDR3 is TGTGCCAGCAGTTTGGTGGGGGGGCCCAGTGAGCAGTTCTTC. Translation: CASSLVGGPSEQFF.

This clonotype occurred a few times. V gene TRBV27 combines with J gene TRBJ2-7; D is perhaps TRBD1 or TRBD2 (6 bases each). The V gene's germline CDR1 is MNHEY and CDR2 SMNVEV (reference sequence). CDR3 length: 15 residues. Trimming removed 2 bases at V and 0 bases at J, with 11 bases between. CDR3 sequence: CASSLGGTFSYEQYF. In DNA, the CDR3 is TGTGCCAGCAGTTTAGGCGGGACATTCTCCTACGAGCAGTACTTC.

This clonotype was picked up a small number of times. DNA for the CDR3: TGTGCCAGTAGTATACAGGGAATAAATCAGCCCCAGCATTTT. It specifies CASSIQGINQPQHF. The gene calls are TRBV19 and TRBJ1-5; D possibly corresponds to TRBD1 (5 bases). The CDR3 has 14 amino acids. Trimming shortened V by 2 bases and J by 4 bases, and 9 bases separated the two germline ends. Germline V gene lookup returns CDR1 LNHDA and CDR2 SQIVND (reference sequence).

This clonotype has just a few counts. The chain has TRBV6-1 and TRBJ1-2, with D unresolved. CDR1 and CDR2 (germline): MNHNS, SASEGT. The CDR3 spans 16 residues. Trimming pared 6 bases from V and 1 base from J, leaving 18 bases between. Here the CDR3 DNA reads TGTGCCAGCAGACCGCTGAGGGAGACCCTTAACTATGGCTACACCTTC. Amino acids: CASRPLRETLNYGYTF.

This clonotype came up many times. This chain uses TRBV11-2 with TRBJ1-1; possible D gene TRBD1, 5 bases. The length of the CDR3 is 13 residues. Germline V gene data show CDR1 as SGHAT and CDR2 as FQNNGV. Trimming took off 5 bases at V and 1 base at J, with 8 bases between the two ends. In DNA form, the CDR3 reads TGTGCCAGCAGCACCACAGGGAACACTGAAGCTTTCTTT. It yields the protein CASSTTGNTEAFF.

This clonotype occurred once. The chain combines TRBV18 with TRBJ1-1; the D gene is possibly TRBD1 (5 bases). V was pared by 4 bases and J by 4 bases, with 13 bases between. Germline CDR1 is KGHSH and CDR2 is LQKENI. This CDR3 is 14 amino acids long. This CDR3 reads CASSLGRESTEAFF. CDR3 coding DNA: TGTGCCAGCTCACTGGGCAGGGAGAGCACTGAAGCTTTCTTT.

The rearrangement links TRBV27 to TRBJ2-1; 8 bases are shared with TRBD1. The CDR3 length is 13 residues. Germline V lookup: CDR1 MNHEY, CDR2 SMNVEV (reference sequence). V gave up 3 bases and J gave up 10 bases; unmatched junction bases: 5. The CDR3 protein is CASSFSRTGEQFF. The CDR3 DNA reads as TGTGCCAGCAGTTTTTCCAGGACAGGGGAGCAGTTCTTC.

V and J are TRBV11-2 and TRBJ2-3, with 8 bases that match TRBD2. This CDR3 has 17 residues. Germline V gives CDR1 SGHAT, CDR2 FQNNGV. The V gene end was trimmed by 5 bases and the J gene end by 3 bases; junction bases not matched to a gene: 13. This CDR3 reads CASSPRRAGGRTDTQYF. CDR3 in DNA: TGTGCCAGCAGCCCAAGGAGGGCGGGGGGACGTACAGATACGCAGTATTTT. Based on the CDR3 plus reference TRBV11-2 and TRBJ2-3, the full variable domain is EAGVAQSPRYKIIEKRQSVAFWCNPISGHATLYWYQQILGQGPKLLIQFQNNGVVDDSQLPKDRFSAERLKGVDSTLKIQPAKLEDSAVYLCASSPRRAGGRTDTQYFGPGTRLTVL.

A few counts support this clonotype. The chain is built from TRBV7-9 and TRBJ1-1, with D tentatively TRBD1 (6 bases). From germline, CDR1 is SEHNR and CDR2 FQNEAQ (reference sequence). The germline V and J ends were trimmed by 5 bases and 0 bases, with 13 bases remaining between them. CDR3 length: 15 amino acids. CDR3 nucleotides: TGTGCCAGCAGCCCCATGGGACAAATGAACACTGAAGCTTTCTTT. This gives the protein CASSPMGQMNTEAFF.

This chain connects TRBV5-1 to TRBJ1-2; unclear D gene. The germline V gene encodes CDR1 SGHRS and CDR2 YFSETQ. The CDR3 loop spans 14 amino acids. Trimming stripped 4 bases from V and 5 bases from J, with 15 bases between. Written as DNA, the CDR3 is TGCGCCAGCAGCGCCTCGGACGGTAGATATGGCTACACCTTC. It yields the protein CASSASDGRYGYTF.